This T cell receptor beta chain comes out of a study of shared clonotypes between healthy human individuals. The germline V gene encodes CDR1 LGHNT and CDR2 FRNRAP. Germline trimming cut 1 base from V and 3 bases from J; bases unmatched to any gene: 3. The CDR3 loop spans 14 amino acids. Profiled with immunoSEQ multiplex PCR; TCRdb holds only in-frame clones, not every one. The sample yields 2,500,000 or so clones, 80% to 95% seen once. The clonotype comes from a man between 18 and 29 years old in good health. Some clones in this sample may be carry-over from other donors' samples. The chain recombines TRBV12-5 with TRBJ2-7, with 7 bases lining up with TRBD1. Sequencing input: naive CD4+ T cells from PBMCs. The subset: CD45RA+ positively selected. This chain's CDR3 is CASGLGTGGYEQYF. CDR3 nucleotides: TGTGCTAGTGGTTTGGGGACAGGTGGCTACGAGCAGTACTTC.